This T cell receptor (beta chain) was captured by sequencing in a study of tumor-infiltrating lymphocytes in primary liver carcinoma. This clonotype showed up many times. Making TCR beta cDNA involved approximately 480 ng total RNA and a constant-region primer. ARM-PCR was slightly modified, and three nested multiplex PCR rounds with it gave rise to the TCR beta libraries. TRBV1-TRBV30 forward and Cbeta reverse primers drove the first two roughly 10-cycle rounds. TCRdb re-analysed the multiplex PCR reads in MiXCR, keeping a single row per CDR3 protein. Among some 180,000 distinct CDR3 sequences listed, about 60% were seen once. Unsorted whole blood yielded blood RNA, and germline DNA was extracted as well. This CDR3 is 16 amino acids long. The J segment lost 8 bases and the V segment lost 2 bases, leaving 7 bases of the junction unmatched. Per the germline V gene, CDR1 is SGHNT and CDR2 is YENEEA.

This receptor was taken from a middle-aged man with primary liver carcinoma and hepatitis B virus infection. The chain couples TRBV11-3 to TRBJ2-1, with TRBD2 identical over 12 bases. Material for sequencing was peripheral blood. The CDR3 sequence: CASSLSGGLAGYEQFF. CDR3 DNA: TGTGCCAGCAGCTTATCCGGTGGACTAGCGGGATATGAGCAGTTCTTC.